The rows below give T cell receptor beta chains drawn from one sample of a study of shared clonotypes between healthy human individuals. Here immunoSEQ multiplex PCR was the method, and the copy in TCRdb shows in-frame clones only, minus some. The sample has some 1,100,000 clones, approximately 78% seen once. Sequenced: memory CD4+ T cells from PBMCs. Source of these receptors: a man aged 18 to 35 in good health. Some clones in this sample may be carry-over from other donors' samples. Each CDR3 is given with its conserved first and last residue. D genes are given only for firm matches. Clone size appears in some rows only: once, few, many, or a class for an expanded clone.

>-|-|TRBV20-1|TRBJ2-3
TGCAGTGCTCCTCGCGCAGATACGCAGTATTTT
CSAPRADTQYF
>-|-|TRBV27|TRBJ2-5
TGTGCCAGCTGGAGGGGCCCTCCGGAGACCCAGTACTTC
CASWRGPPETQYF
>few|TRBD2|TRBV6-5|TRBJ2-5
TGTGCCAGCAGACCAAGCGGGAGCGATAAGAGAACCCAGTACTTC
CASRPSGSDKRTQYF
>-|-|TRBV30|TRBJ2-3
TGTGCCTGGACTGTGGGGGTAGGGACAGATACGCAGTATTTT
CAWTVGVGTDTQYF
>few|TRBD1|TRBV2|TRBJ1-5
TGTGCCAGCAGCGGGACAGGGATACGACAGCCCCAGCATTTT
CASSGTGIRQPQHF
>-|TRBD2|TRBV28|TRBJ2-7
TGTGCCAGCACCCCAGGCGGACTAGCGGGAGGTTCGTACGAGCAGTACTTC
CASTPGGLAGGSYEQYF
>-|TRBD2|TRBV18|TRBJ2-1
TGTGCCAGCTCCGGGAGGCTAGGCTACAATGAGCAGTTCTTC
CASSGRLGYNEQFF
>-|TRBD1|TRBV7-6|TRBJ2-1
TGTGCCAGCAGCTTAGGACAGGGTGCCTACAATGAGCAGTTCTTC
CASSLGQGAYNEQFF
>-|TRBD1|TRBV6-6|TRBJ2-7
TGTGCCAGCGGCGTTTCGGGACAGGCATACGAGCAGTACTTC
CASGVSGQAYEQYF
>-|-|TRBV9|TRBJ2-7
TGTGCCAGCAGCGTAGATGGTGGCTCCTACGAGCAGTACTTC
CASSVDGGSYEQYF
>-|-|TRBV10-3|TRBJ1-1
TGTGCCATCAGTGAGGGACTGATGAACACTGAAGCTTTCTTT
CAISEGLMNTEAFF
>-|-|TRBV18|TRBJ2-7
TGTGCCAGCTCACATACGGAAAGCTCCTACGAGCAGTACTTC
CASSHTESSYEQYF
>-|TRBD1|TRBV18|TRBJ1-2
TGTGCCAGCTCACCCACGGCTACAGGGGATGGCTACACCTTC
CASSPTATGDGYTF
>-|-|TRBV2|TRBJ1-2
TGTGCCAGCAGTGAACAGGGGCTCGTCTATGGCTACACCTTC
CASSEQGLVYGYTF
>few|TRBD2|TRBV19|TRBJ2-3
TGTGCCAGTAGCGGGAGGGTTGTCACAGATACGCAGTATTTT
CASSGRVVTDTQYF
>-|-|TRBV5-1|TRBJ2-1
TGCGCCAGCAGCTTGGAGGGGGGAGTCAATGAGCAGTTCTTC
CASSLEGGVNEQFF